This T cell receptor (beta chain) was captured by sequencing in a study of early T cells in non-severe SARS-CoV-2 infection. Study-wide background: Alpha and beta chains were unpaired, from unsorted whole-blood bulk RNA.

Study results and caveats: Clonotype matching in VDJdb favored anti-spike CD8 responses and did not capture private and CD4 specificities.

Trimming cost V 1 base and J 0 bases, with 7 bases left between them. The CDR3 extends over 15 amino acids. The V gene's germline CDR1 is SGHTA and CDR2 FQGNSA. This clonotype ranks as medium-sized. The antigen is undetermined. Tagging with unique molecular identifiers was applied to individual cDNA molecules. MiXCR, applied by TCRdb to the 5' RACE reads, yields one record per CDR3 protein. This sample has 50,000 to 65,000 distinct CDR3 sequences, with around 8.9% found just once. The sample comprised whole blood. The chain couples TRBV7-2 to TRBJ2-1; D may be TRBD2 (5 bases). The TCR was taken from an adult who was a healthcare worker with PCR-confirmed SARS-CoV-2 infection or an uninfected control (not recorded which). The CDR3 protein is CASSLVGSSYNEQFF. Here the CDR3 DNA reads TGTGCCAGCAGCTTAGTTGGGAGCTCCTACAATGAGCAGTTCTTC.